Each of the 17 T cell receptor beta chains below was sequenced from the same sample in a study of blood T cell repertoires in COVID-19. Profiling relied on immunoSEQ multiplex PCR, and the TCRdb table lists in-frame clones only, not all of them. The sample consists of about 270,000 clones, 86% of them appearing once. Sequencing input: peripheral blood. These receptors all come from an elderly woman with COVID-19, enrolled during active disease.

The gene calls are TRBV5-1 and TRBJ2-2; D is ambiguous. Germline V gene data show CDR1 as SGHRS and CDR2 as YFSETQ. Deletions cut 0 bases from V and 1 base from J, with 10 bases between. The CDR3 length is 16 residues. CDR3 coding DNA: TGCGCCAGCAGCTTGGTGTCTCCTATGAACACCGGGGAGCTGTTTTTT. Amino acid sequence: CASSLVSPMNTGELFF.

V is TRBV10-3 and J is TRBJ1-5; D remains ambiguous. Trimming removed 2 bases at V and 8 bases at J, with 10 bases between. The CDR3 runs 13 residues. Germline assignment: CDR1 ENHRY and CDR2 SYGVKD. CDR3 coding DNA: TGTGCCATCAGTGAGAGTAATGAGAAGCCCCAGCATTTT. Amino acids: CAISESNEKPQHF.

J is TRBJ1-4 and V is TRBV7-2; 7 bases match TRBD1. The CDR3 totals 15 residues. Trimming removed 5 bases from V and 5 bases from J; junction bases left unmatched: 8. Germline CDR1 SGHTA, CDR2 FQGNSA. The CDR3 region has the DNA TGTGCCAGCAGCCTGACGGGACAGATGAATGAAAAACTGTTTTTT. It codes for CASSLTGQMNEKLFF.

The rearrangement links TRBV3-1 (or the pseudogene TRBV3-2) to TRBJ2-5; no definite D call. Per the germline V gene, CDR1 is LGHDT and CDR2 is YNNKEL (reference sequence). The V end was cut by 6 bases, the J end by 5 bases, with 7 bases between. The length of the CDR3 is 11 residues. The CDR3 is CASRARETQYF. CDR3 nucleotide sequence: TGTGCCAGCAGGGCGCGGGAGACCCAGTACTTC.

This chain joins TRBV5-1 and TRBJ1-2, with 9 bases matching TRBD1. Trimming removed 4 bases from V and 8 bases from J; junction bases left unmatched: 6. This CDR3 is built from 13 residues. Germline assignment: CDR1 SGHRS and CDR2 YFSETQ. CDR3 in amino acids: CASSTQGAGGYTF. As DNA, the CDR3 is TGCGCCAGCAGCACACAGGGGGCGGGAGGCTACACCTTC.

The chain carries TRBV2 and TRBJ2-6; D gene uncertain. CDR1 SNHLY and CDR2 FYNNEI come from the germline V gene. This CDR3 has 15 amino acids. Trimming cost V 5 bases and J 1 base, with 9 bases left between them. CDR3 DNA: TGTGCCAGCAGTCAAACCAGGTCTGGGGCCAACGTCCTGACTTTC. Amino acids: CASSQTRSGANVLTF.

This clone showed up just a few times. This chain joins TRBV5-4 and TRBJ2-1; tentative D call: TRBD2 (6 bases). The length of the CDR3 is 15 residues. V was cut by 3 bases and J by 4 bases, with 14 bases left in between. Per the germline V gene, CDR1 is SGHNT and CDR2 is YYREEE (reference sequence). The CDR3 DNA reads as TGTGCCAGCAGCTGGGGGAAGGGACTGTACAATGAGCAGTTCTTC. Protein sequence: CASSWGKGLYNEQFF.

The rearrangement joins TRBV5-5 to TRBJ2-5, with 9 bases fitting TRBD2. Trimming removed 5 bases from V and 5 bases from J; junction bases left unmatched: 10. This CDR3 spans 15 amino acids. In germline, CDR1 is SGHKS, CDR2 YYEKEE (reference sequence). This CDR3 is CASRPSGAEWETQYF. For the CDR3, the DNA is TGTGCCAGCAGACCTAGCGGGGCCGAGTGGGAGACCCAGTACTTC. Full variable domain (missing parts from reference TRBV5-5 and TRBJ2-5): DAGVTQSPTHLIKTRGQQVTLRCSPISGHKSVSWYQQVLGQGPQFIFQYYEKEERGRGNFPDRFSARQFPNYSSELNVNALLLGDSALYLCASRPSGAEWETQYFGPGTRLLVL.

This chain joins TRBV28 and TRBJ1-2; weak D call: TRBD1 (5 bases). Germline CDR1 MDHEN, CDR2 SYDVKM. This CDR3 spans 15 amino acids. The V end lost 5 bases, the J end lost 0 bases, and 13 bases lay between the germline ends. CDR3: CASSLDSHTNYGYTF. In nucleotides, the CDR3 is TGTGCCAGCAGTCTAGACAGCCATACTAACTATGGCTACACCTTC.

The V gene is TRBV27, the J gene TRBJ1-6; D gene uncertain. Deletions cut 5 bases from V and 0 bases from J, with 11 bases between. The CDR3 has 16 amino acids. Germline CDR1 and CDR2: MNHEY and SMNVEV (reference sequence). The CDR3 loop is CASSTTGSSYNSPLHF. CDR3 DNA sequence: TGTGCCAGCAGTACTACTGGGAGCTCCTATAATTCACCCCTCCACTTT.

The genes are TRBV5-1 and TRBJ2-2; a weak D match, TRBD1 (5 bases). The CDR3 length is 16 residues. From germline, CDR1 is SGHRS and CDR2 YFSETQ. V was clipped by 3 bases and J by 0 bases, with 12 bases between them. In nucleotides, the CDR3 is TGCGCCAGCAGCTCAGGACACCTCGCGAACACCGGGGAGCTGTTTTTT. It encodes CASSSGHLANTGELFF.

CDR3 residues: CASSLGQGYYGYTF. CDR3 sequence (DNA): TGCGCCAGCAGCTTGGGGCAGGGCTACTATGGCTACACCTTC. V usage is TRBV5-1 and J usage is TRBJ1-2, with D maybe TRBD1 (5 bases). CDR3 length equals 14 residues. Germline loops: CDR1 SGHRS, CDR2 YFSETQ. V shed 0 bases and J shed 3 bases, with 9 bases lying between them.

This sequence joins TRBV10-3 and TRBJ2-7; 10 bases line up with TRBD1. Unmatched junction bases numbered 7, after V lost 8 bases and J lost 6 bases. CDR3 length: 13 residues. CDR1 ENHRY and CDR2 SYGVKD come from the germline V gene. In nucleotides, the CDR3 is TGTGCCATCTGGGAGGGACAGGGGTCCGAGCAGTACTTC. It encodes CAIWEGQGSEQYF.

The rearrangement uses TRBV18 and TRBJ2-1, with TRBD2 identical over 10 bases. CDR1 and CDR2 (germline): KGHSH, LQKENI. The ends lost 3 bases at V and 4 bases at J; junction bases unmatched: 6. This CDR3 spans 16 amino acids. CDR3 coding DNA: TGTGCCAGCTCACCGGGGCGGACTAGCGGTTACAATGAGCAGTTCTTC. Residues: CASSPGRTSGYNEQFF.

The V and J genes are TRBV19 and TRBJ2-1; 10 positions match TRBD2. The CDR3 is 17 residues long. CDR1 and CDR2 (germline): LNHDA, SQIVND (reference sequence). The V gene end was trimmed by 7 bases and the J gene end by 6 bases; junction bases not matched to a gene: 15. The CDR3 protein is CASTHATASGGLNEQFF. The CDR3, as DNA: TGTGCCAGTACCCACGCAACTGCTAGCGGGGGCCTCAATGAGCAGTTCTTC.

The V and J genes are TRBV28 and TRBJ2-2; TRBD2 might be the D (5 bases). With 0 bases removed from V and 5 bases from J, the gap between germline ends came to 10 bases. Germline CDR1 MDHEN, CDR2 SYDVKM. The CDR3 runs to 15 residues. CDR3 loop: CASSLWGSGTGELFF. The CDR3 DNA follows: TGTGCCAGCAGTTTATGGGGGTCGGGGACCGGGGAGCTGTTTTTT.

This clone was seen a handful of times. This chain joins TRBV7-2 and TRBJ2-2; no clear D gene. V gave up 5 bases and J gave up 1 base, with 5 bases separating them. This CDR3 region has 13 residues. CDR1 and CDR2 from the germline V gene are SGHTA and FQGNSA. The CDR3 DNA reads as TGTGCCAGCAGCCCCCAGAACACCGGGGAGCTGTTTTTT. Protein: CASSPQNTGELFF.